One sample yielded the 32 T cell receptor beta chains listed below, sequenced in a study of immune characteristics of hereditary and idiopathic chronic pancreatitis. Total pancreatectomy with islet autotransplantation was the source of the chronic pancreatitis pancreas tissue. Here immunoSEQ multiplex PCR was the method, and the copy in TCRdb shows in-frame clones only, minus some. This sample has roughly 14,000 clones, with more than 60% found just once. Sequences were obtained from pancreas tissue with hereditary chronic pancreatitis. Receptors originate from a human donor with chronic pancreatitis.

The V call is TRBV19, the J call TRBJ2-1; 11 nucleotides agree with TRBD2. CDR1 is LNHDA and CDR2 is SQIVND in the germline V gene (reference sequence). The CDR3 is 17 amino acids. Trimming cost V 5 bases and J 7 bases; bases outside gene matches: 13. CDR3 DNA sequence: TGTGCCAGTAGTCCCCCCCTACTAGCGGGAGAGAGGAATGAGCAGTTCTTC. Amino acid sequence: CASSPPLLAGERNEQFF.

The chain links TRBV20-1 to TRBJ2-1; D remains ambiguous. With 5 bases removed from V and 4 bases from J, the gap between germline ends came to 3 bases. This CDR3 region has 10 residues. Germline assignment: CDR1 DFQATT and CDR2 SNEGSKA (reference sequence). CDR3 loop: CSADYNEQFF. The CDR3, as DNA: TGCAGTGCTGATTACAATGAGCAGTTCTTC.

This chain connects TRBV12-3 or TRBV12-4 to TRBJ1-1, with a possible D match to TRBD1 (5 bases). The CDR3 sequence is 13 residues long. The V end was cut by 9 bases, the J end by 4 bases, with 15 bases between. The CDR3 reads CASFFTGGTEAFF. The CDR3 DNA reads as TGTGCCAGTTTTTTTACAGGAGGCACTGAAGCTTTCTTT.

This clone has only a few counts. This CDR3 reads CASSLTALGATQYF. For the CDR3, the DNA is TGTGCCAGCAGCTTAACGGCGCTCGGCGCGACGCAGTATTTT. J is TRBJ2-3 and V is TRBV7-3, with D uncertain. This CDR3 region has 14 residues. Germline CDR1 SGHTA, CDR2 FQGTGA. V was cut by 0 bases and J by 9 bases, with 13 bases left in between.

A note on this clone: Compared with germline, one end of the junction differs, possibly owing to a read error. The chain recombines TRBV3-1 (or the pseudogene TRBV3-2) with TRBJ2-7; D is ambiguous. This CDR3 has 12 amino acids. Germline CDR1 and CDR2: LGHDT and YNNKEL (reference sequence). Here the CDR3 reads CTSSPLTYEQYF. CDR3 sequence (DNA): TGTACCAGCAGCCCCTTGACCTACGAGCAGTACTTC.

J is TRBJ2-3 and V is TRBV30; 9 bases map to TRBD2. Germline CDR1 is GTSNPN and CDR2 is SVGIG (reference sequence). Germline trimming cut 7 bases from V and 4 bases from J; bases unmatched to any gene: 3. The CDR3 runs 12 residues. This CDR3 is CAFSGSADTQYF. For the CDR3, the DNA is TGTGCCTTTAGCGGGAGTGCAGATACGCAGTATTTT.

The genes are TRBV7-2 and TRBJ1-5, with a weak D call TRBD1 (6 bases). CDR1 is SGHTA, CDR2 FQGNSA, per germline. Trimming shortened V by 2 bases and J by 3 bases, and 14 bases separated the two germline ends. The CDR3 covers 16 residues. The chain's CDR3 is CASSLFMGGSNQPQHF. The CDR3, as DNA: TGTGCCAGCAGCTTATTTATGGGGGGCTCCAATCAGCCCCAGCATTTT.

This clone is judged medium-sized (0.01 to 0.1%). The CDR3 nucleotides read TGTGCCATCAGGATAAGCGGGAAAAGCACAGATACGCAGTATTTT. Encoded protein: CAIRISGKSTDTQYF. The chain is built from TRBV10-3 and TRBJ2-3, with 7 positions matching TRBD2. The V and J ends lost 6 bases and 0 bases, in that order; junction bases with no gene match: 6. This CDR3 contains 15 residues. The germline V gene encodes CDR1 ENHRY and CDR2 SYGVKD.

In nucleotides, the CDR3 is TGTGCCAGCAGCCCGCAGGGAGGGAGTCCCCACGAGCAGTACTTC. Protein sequence: CASSPQGGSPHEQYF. The chain joins TRBV7-2 to TRBJ2-7; TRBD2 agrees at 7 bases. The CDR3 sequence is 15 residues long. The germline V gene encodes CDR1 SGHTA and CDR2 FQGNSA. The V gene end was trimmed by 5 bases and the J gene end by 5 bases; junction bases not matched to a gene: 12.

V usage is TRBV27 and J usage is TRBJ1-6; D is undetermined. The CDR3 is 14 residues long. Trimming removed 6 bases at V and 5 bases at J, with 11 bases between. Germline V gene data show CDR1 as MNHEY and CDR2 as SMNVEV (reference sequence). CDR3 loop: CASSARSHNSPLHF. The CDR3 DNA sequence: TGTGCCAGCAGCGCAAGGAGCCATAATTCACCCCTCCACTTT.

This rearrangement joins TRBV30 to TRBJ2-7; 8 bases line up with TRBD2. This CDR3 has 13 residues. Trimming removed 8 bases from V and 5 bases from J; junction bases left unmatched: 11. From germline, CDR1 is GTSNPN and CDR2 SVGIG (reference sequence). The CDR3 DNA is TGTGCCACCCCCGGGACTAGTATCCACGAGCAGTACTTC. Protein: CATPGTSIHEQYF.

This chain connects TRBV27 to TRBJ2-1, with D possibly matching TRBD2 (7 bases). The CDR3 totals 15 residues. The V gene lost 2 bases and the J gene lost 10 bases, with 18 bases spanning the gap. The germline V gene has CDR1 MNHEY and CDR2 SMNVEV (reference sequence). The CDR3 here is CASSLRGGAPIEQFF. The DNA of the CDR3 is TGTGCCAGCAGTTTAAGGGGGGGAGCACCGATCGAGCAGTTCTTC.

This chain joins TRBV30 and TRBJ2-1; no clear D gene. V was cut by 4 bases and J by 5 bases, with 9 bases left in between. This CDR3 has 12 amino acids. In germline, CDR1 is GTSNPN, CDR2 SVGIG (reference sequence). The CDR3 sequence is CAWTNYNNEQFF. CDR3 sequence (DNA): TGTGCCTGGACAAACTATAACAATGAGCAGTTCTTC.

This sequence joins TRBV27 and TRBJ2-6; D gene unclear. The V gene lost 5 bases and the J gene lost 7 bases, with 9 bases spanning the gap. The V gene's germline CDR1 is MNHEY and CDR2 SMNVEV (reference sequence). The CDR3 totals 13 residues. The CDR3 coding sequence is TGTGCCAGCAGTCCAATTTCAGCCAACGTCCTGACTTTC. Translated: CASSPISANVLTF. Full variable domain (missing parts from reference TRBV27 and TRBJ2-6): EAQVTQNPRYLITVTGKKLTVTCSQNMNHEYMSWYRQDPGLGLRQIYYSMNVEVTDKGDVPEGYKVSRKEKRNFPLILESPSPNQTSLYFCASSPISANVLTFGAGSRLTVL.

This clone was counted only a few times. The chain's CDR3 is CASTVSAGTLNTEAFF. In nucleotides, the CDR3 is TGTGCCAGCACCGTTAGTGCGGGGACCTTGAACACTGAAGCTTTCTTT. The rearrangement uses TRBV7-2 and TRBJ1-1, with D possibly being TRBD1 (5 bases). Germline assignment: CDR1 SGHTA and CDR2 FQGNSA. This CDR3 is built from 16 residues. Trimming shortened V by 7 bases and J by 0 bases, and 18 bases separated the two germline ends.

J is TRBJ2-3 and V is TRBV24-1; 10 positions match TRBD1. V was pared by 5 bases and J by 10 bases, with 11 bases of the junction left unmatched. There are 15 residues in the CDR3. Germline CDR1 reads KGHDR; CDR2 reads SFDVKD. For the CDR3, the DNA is TGTGCCACCAGTGGCGGGACAGGGGTGAACAGTCCGCAGTATTTT. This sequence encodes CATSGGTGVNSPQYF.

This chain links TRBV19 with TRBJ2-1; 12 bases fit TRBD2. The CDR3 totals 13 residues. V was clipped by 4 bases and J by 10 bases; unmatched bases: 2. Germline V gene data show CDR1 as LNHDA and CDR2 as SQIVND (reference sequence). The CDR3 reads CASSTGLAGEQFF. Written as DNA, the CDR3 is TGTGCCAGTAGTACAGGACTAGCGGGAGAGCAGTTCTTC.

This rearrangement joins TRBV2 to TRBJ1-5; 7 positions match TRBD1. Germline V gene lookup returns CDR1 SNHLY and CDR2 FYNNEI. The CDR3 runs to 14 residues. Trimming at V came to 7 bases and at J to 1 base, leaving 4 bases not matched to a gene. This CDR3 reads CASTGGLSNQPQHF. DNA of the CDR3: TGTGCCAGCACAGGGGGATTAAGCAATCAGCCCCAGCATTTT.

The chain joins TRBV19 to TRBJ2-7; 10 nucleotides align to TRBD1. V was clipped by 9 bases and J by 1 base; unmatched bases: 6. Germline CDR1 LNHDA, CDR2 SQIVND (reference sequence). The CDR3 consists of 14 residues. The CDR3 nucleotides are TGTGCCAGCGGACCGGGACAGGGGTCCTACGAGCAGTACTTC. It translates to CASGPGQGSYEQYF. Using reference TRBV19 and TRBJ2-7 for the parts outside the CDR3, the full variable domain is DGGITQSPKYLFRKEGQNVTLSCEQNLNHDAMYWYRQDPGQGLRLIYYSQIVNDFQKGDIAEGYSVSREKKESFPLTVTSAQKNPTAFYLCASGPGQGSYEQYFGPGTRLTVT.

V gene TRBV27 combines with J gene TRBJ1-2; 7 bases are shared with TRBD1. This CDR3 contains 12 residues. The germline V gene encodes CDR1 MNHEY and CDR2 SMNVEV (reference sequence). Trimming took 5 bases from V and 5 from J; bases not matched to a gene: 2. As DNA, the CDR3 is TGTGCCAGCAGTAGCAGGGGGTATGGCTACACCTTC. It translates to CASSSRGYGYTF.

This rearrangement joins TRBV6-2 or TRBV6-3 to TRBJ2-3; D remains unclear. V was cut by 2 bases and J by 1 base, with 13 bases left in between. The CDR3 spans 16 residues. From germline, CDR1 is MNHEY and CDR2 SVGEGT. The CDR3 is CASSYDPPDRTDTQYF. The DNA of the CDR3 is TGTGCCAGCAGTTACGACCCGCCGGACCGCACAGATACGCAGTATTTT.

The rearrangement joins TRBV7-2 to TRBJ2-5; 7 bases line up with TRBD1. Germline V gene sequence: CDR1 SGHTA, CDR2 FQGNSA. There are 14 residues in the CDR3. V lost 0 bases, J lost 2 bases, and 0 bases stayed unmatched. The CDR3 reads CASSLARGQETQYF. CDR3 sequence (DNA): TGTGCCAGCAGCTTAGCCAGGGGGCAAGAGACCCAGTACTTC.

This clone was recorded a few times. DNA for the CDR3: TGTGCCAGCAGCTGGGGACTGGTGAACACCGGGGAGCTGTTTTTT. This encodes CASSWGLVNTGELFF. The J gene is TRBJ2-2, the V gene TRBV2; TRBD2 might be the D (6 bases). Germline V gene data show CDR1 as SNHLY and CDR2 as FYNNEI. CDR3 size: 15 residues. V lost 6 bases, J lost 1 base, and 12 bases lay in between.

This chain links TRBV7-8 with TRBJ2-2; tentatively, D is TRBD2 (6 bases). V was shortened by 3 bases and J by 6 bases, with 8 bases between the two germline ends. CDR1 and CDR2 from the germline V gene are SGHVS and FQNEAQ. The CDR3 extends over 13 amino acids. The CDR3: CASSLAGSGELFF. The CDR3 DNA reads TGTGCCAGCAGCTTGGCGGGGTCCGGGGAGCTGTTTTTT.

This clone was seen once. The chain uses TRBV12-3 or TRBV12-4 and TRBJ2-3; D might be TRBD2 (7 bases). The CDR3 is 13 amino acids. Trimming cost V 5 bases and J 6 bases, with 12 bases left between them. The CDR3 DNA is TGTGCCAGCAGTCCAGGGGAGGGGGATACGCAGTATTTT. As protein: CASSPGEGDTQYF.

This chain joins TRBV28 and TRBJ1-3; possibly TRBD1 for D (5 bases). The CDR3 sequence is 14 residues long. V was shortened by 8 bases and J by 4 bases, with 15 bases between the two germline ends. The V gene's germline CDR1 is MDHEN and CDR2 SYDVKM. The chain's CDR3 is CASEREGSGNTIYF. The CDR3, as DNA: TGTGCCAGCGAAAGGGAGGGGTCAGGAAACACCATATATTTT.

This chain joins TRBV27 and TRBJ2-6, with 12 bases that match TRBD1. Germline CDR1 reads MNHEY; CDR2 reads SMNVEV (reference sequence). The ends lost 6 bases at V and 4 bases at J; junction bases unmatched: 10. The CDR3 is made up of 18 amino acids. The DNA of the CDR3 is TGTGCCAGCAGCCGCGGGACAGGGGGCGCGAGAGGGGCCAACGTCCTGACTTTC. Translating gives CASSRGTGGARGANVLTF.

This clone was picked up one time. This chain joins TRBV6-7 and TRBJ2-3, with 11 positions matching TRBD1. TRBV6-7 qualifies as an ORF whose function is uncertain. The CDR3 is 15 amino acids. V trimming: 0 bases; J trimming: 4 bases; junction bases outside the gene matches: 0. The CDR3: CASSYSGQGADTQYF. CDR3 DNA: TGTGCCAGCAGTTACTCGGGACAGGGGGCAGATACGCAGTATTTT.

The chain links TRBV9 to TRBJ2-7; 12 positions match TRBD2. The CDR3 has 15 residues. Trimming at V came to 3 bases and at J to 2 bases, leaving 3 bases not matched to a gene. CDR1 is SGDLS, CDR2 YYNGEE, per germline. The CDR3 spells CASSARTSGAYEQYF. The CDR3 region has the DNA TGTGCCAGCAGCGCCAGGACTAGCGGGGCCTACGAGCAGTACTTC.

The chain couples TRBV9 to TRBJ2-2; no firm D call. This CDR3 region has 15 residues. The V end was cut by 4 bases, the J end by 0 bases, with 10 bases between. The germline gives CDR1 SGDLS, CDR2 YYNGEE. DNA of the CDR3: TGTGCCAGCAGCCGCGAGCCTACGAACACCGGGGAGCTGTTTTTT. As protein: CASSREPTNTGELFF.

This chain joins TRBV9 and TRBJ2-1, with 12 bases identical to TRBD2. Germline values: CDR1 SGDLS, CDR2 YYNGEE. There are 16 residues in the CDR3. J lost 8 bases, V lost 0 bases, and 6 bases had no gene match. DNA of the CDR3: TGTGCCAGCAGCGTAGGTGGGACTAGCGGGTTCTATGAGCAGTTCTTC. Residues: CASSVGGTSGFYEQFF.

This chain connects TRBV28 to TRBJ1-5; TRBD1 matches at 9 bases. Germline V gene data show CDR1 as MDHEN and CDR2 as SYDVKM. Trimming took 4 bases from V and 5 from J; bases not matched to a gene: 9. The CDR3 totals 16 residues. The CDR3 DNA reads TGTGCCAGCAGTTCAAAATCCGGGACAGGGCATCAGCCCCAGCATTTT. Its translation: CASSSKSGTGHQPQHF.